Listed here is a single T cell receptor beta chain. Primers: 60 Vbeta forward and 13 Jbeta reverse. TCRdb's copy holds only in-frame clones and misses some; the assay was immunoSEQ multiplex PCR. Of some 150,000 clones in the sample, around two thirds were seen once. The V gene's germline CDR1 is SNHLY and CDR2 FYNNEI. V was cut by 8 bases and J by 5 bases, with 19 bases left in between. The CDR3 sequence is 14 residues long. This sample stems from a study of cytomegalovirus exposure and HLA in healthy donors. Sequencing was done on a sample of PBMCs. The clonotype originates from a woman in her thirties or forties in good health and CMV-seronegative. The rearrangement joins TRBV2 to TRBJ2-7; maybe TRBD2 (7 bases). The CDR3 nucleotides read TGTGCCAGCCAGAGGGGGGGCAAGGGGGACGAGCAGTACTTC. As protein: CASQRGGKGDEQYF.